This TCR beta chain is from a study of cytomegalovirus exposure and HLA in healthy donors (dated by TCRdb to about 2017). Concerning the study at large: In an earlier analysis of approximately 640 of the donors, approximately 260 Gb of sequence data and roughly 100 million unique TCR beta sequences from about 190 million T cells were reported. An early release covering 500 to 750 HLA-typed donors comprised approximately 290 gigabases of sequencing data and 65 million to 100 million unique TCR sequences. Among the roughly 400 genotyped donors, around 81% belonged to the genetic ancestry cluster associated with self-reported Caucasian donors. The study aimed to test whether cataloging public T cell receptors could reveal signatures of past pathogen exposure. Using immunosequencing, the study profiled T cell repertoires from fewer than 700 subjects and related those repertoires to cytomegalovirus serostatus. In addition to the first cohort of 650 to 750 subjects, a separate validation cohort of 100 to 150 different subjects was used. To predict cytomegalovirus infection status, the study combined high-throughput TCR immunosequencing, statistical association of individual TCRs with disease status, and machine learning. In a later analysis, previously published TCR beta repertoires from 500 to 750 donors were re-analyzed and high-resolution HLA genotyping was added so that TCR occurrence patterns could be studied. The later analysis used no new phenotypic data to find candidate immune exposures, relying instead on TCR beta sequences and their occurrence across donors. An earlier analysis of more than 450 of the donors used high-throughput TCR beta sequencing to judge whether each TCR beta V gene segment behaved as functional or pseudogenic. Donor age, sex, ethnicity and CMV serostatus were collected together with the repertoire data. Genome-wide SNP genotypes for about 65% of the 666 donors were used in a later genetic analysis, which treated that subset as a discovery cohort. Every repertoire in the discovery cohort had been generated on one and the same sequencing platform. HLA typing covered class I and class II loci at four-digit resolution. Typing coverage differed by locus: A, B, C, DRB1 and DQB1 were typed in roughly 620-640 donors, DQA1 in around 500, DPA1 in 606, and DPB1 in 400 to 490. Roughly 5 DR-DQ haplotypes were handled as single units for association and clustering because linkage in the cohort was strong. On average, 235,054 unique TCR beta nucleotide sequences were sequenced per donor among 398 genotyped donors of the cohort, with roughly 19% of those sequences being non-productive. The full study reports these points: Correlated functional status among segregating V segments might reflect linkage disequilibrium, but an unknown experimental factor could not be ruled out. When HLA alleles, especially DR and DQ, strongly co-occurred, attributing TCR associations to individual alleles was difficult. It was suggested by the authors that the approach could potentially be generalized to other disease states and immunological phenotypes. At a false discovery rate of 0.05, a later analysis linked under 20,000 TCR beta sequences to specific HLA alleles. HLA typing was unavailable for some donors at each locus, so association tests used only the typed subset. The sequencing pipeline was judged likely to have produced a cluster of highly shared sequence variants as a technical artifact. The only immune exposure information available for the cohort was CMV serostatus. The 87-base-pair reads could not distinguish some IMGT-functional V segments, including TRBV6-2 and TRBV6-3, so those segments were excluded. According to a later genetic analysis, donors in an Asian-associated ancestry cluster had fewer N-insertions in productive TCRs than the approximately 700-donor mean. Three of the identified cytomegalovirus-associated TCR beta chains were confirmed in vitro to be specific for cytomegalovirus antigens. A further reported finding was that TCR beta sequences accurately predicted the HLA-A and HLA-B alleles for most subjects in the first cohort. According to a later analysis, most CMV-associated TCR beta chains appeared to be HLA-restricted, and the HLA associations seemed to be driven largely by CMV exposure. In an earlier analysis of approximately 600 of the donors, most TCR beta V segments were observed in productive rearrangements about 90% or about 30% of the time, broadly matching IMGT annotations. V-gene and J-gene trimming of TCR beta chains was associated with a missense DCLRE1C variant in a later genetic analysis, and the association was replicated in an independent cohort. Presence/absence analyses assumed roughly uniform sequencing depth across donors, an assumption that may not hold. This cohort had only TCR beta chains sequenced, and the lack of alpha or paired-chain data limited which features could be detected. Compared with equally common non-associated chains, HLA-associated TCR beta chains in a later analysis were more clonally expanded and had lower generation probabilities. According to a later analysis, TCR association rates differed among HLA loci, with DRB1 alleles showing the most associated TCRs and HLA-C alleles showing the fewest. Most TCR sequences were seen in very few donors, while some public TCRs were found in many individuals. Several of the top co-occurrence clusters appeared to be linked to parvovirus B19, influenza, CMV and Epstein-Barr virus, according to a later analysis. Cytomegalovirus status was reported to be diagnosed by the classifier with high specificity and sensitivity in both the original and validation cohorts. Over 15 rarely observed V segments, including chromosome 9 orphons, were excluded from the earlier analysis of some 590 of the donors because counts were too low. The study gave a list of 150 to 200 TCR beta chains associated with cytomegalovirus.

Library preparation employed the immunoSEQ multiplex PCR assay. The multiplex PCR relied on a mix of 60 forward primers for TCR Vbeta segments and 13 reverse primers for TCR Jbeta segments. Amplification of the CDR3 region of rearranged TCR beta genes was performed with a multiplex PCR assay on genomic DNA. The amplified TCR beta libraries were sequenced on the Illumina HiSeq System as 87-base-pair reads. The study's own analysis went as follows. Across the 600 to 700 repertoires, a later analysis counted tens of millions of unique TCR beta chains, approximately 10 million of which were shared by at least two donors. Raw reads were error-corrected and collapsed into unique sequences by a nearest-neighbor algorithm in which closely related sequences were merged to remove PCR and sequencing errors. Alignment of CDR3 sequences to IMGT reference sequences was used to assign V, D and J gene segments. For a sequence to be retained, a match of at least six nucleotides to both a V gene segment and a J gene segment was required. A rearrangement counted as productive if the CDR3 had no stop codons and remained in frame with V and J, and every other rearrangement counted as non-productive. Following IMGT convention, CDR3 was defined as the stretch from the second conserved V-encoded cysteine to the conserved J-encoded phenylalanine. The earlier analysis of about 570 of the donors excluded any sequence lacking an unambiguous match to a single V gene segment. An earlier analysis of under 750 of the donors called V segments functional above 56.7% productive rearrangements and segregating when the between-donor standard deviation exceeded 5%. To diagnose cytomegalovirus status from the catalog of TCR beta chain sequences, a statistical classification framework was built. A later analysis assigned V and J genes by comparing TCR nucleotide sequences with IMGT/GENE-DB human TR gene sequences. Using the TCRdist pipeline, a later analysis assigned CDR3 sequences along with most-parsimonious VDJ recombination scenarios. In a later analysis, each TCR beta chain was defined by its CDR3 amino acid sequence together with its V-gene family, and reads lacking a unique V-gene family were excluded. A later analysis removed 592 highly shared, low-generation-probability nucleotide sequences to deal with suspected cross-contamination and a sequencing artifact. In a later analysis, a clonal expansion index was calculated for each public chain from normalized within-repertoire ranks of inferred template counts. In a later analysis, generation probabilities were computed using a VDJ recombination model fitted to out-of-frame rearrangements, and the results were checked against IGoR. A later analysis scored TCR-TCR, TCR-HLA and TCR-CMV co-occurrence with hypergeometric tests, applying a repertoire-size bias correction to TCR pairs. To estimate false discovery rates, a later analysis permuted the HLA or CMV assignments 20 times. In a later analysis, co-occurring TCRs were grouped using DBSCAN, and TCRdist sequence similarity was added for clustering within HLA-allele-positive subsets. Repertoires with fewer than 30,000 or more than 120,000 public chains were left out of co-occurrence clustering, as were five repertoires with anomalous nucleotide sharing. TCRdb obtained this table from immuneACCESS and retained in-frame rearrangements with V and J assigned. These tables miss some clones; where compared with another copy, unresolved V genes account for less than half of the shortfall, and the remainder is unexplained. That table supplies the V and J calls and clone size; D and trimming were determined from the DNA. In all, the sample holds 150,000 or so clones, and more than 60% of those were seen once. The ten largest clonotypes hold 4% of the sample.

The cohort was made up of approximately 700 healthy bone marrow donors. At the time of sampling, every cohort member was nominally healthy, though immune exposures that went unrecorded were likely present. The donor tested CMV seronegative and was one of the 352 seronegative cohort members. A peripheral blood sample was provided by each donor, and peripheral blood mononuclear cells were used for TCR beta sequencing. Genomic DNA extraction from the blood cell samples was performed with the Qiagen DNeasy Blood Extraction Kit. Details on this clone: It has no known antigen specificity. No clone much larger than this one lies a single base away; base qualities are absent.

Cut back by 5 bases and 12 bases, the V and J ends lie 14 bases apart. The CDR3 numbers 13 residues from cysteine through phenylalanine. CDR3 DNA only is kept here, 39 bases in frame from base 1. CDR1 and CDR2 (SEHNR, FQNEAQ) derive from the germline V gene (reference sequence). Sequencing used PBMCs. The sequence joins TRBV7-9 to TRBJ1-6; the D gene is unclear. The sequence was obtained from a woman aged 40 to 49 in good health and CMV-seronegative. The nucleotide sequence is TGTGCCAGCAGCCCTTCCTCTCCGGGACCCCTCCACTTT. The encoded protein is CASSPSSPGPLHF. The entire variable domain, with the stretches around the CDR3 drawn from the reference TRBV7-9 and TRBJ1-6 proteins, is DTGVSQNPRHKITKRGQNVTFRCDPISEHNRLYWYRQTLGQGPEFLTYFQNEAQLEKSRLLSDRFSAERPKGSFSTLEIQRTEQGDSAMYLCASSPSSPGPLHFGNGTRLTVT.